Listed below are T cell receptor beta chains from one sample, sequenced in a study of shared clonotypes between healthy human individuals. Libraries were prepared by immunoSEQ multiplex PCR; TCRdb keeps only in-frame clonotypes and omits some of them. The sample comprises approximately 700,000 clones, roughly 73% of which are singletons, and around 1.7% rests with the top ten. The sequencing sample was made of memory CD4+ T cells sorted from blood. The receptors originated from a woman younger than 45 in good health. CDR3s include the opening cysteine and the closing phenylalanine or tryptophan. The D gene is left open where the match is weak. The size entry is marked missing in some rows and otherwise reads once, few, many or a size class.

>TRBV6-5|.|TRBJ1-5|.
CASSYGGSNQPQHF
TGTGCCAGCAGTTACGGAGGTAGCAATCAGCCCCAGCATTTT
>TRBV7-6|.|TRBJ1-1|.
CASSLQDSEAFF
TGTGCCAGCAGCTTACAGGACAGTGAAGCTTTCTTT
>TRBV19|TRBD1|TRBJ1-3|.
CASLSRDRGLYSGNTIYF
TGTGCCAGCCTGTCACGGGACAGGGGACTCTACTCTGGAAACACCATATATTTT
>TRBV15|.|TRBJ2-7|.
CATSRTDTYEQYF
TGTGCCACCAGCAGAACGGACACCTACGAGCAGTACTTC
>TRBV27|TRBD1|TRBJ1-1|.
CASSSDRGIAEAFF
TGTGCCAGCAGTTCCGACAGGGGAATAGCTGAAGCTTTCTTT
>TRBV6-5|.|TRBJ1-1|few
CASSSQGLEAFF
TGTGCCAGCAGCTCTCAGGGGCTTGAAGCTTTCTTT
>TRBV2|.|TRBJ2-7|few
CASSEQGIPSYEQYF
TGTGCCAGCAGTGAGCAGGGGATACCCTCCTACGAGCAGTACTTC
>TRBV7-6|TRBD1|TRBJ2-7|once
CASSSGQGAQEQYF
TGTGCCAGCAGCTCCGGACAGGGGGCGCAAGAGCAGTACTTC
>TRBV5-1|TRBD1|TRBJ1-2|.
CASSPGDRDTYGYTF
TGCGCCAGCAGCCCCGGGGACAGGGATACCTATGGCTACACCTTC
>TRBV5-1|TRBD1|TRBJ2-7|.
CASREGGQGVSRYEQYF
TGCGCCAGCAGAGAGGGTGGACAGGGGGTTAGTCGCTACGAGCAGTACTTC
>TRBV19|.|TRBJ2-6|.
CASSIGQGRANVLTF
TGTGCCAGTAGTATAGGGCAGGGAAGGGCCAACGTCCTGACTTTC
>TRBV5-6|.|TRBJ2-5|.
CASSLGGSQETQYF
TGTGCCAGCAGCCTCGGGGGTTCTCAAGAGACCCAGTACTTC
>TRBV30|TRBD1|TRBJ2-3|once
CAWRGTASTDTQYF
TGTGCCTGGAGGGGGACAGCGAGCACAGATACGCAGTATTTT
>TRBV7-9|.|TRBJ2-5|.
CASSQPGGRVETQYF
TGTGCCAGCAGCCAACCCGGGGGGCGCGTGGAGACCCAGTACTTC
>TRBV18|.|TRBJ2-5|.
CASSLGTAFPQYF
TGTGCCAGCTCATTAGGGACGGCATTTCCCCAGTACTTC
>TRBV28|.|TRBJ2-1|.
CASSFKGEQFF
TGTGCCAGCAGTTTTAAAGGGGAGCAGTTCTTC
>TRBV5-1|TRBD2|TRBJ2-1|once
CASSFSGLAGSNEQFF
TGCGCCAGCAGCTTTTCAGGTCTAGCGGGTTCCAATGAGCAGTTCTTC
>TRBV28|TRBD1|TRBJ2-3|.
CASSRRTGTADTQYF
TGTGCCAGCAGCCGCCGGACAGGGACCGCAGATACGCAGTATTTT
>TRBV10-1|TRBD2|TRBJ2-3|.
CASSEYRLAGGTDTQYF
TGCGCCAGCAGTGAGTACCGACTAGCGGGAGGTACAGATACGCAGTATTTT
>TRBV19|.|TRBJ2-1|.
CASRPLASYNEQFF
TGTGCCAGTAGGCCCCTAGCGTCCTACAATGAGCAGTTCTTC
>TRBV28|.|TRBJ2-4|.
CASTRIFPQDIQYF
TGTGCCAGCACACGTATCTTCCCCCAGGACATTCAGTACTTC
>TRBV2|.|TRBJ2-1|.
CASRMAGTEQFF
TGTGCCAGCAGGATGGCAGGGACTGAGCAGTTCTTC
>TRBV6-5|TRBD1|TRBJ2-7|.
CASRGQGNSYEQYF
TGTGCCAGCAGGGGACAGGGGAATTCCTACGAGCAGTACTTC
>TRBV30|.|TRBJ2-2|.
CAWSPKGTGELFF
TGTGCCTGGAGTCCCAAGGGGACCGGGGAGCTGTTTTTT
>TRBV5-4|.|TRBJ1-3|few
CASSLGGNSGNTIYF
TGTGCCAGCAGCTTGGGAGGGAATTCTGGAAACACCATATATTTT
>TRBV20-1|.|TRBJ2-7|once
CSAEPDSKQYF
TGCAGTGCAGAGCCCGATTCTAAGCAGTACTTC
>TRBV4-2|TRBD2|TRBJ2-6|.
CASSPWTSGDSGANVLTF
TGTGCCAGCAGCCCCTGGACTAGCGGGGACTCTGGGGCCAACGTCCTGACTTTC
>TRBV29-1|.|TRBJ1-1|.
CSVEVQASTEAFF
TGCAGCGTTGAAGTACAGGCGAGCACTGAAGCTTTCTTT
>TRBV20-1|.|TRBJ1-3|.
CSAYRGNTIYF
TGCAGTGCATACAGGGGAAACACCATATATTTT
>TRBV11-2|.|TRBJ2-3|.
CASSLDPGTDTQYF
TGTGCCAGCAGCTTAGATCCAGGCACAGATACGCAGTATTTT
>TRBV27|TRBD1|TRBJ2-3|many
CASSSILSGTGTDTQYF
TGTGCCAGCAGTTCAATATTGTCCGGGACAGGCACAGATACGCAGTATTTT
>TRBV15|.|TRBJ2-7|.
CATREDQGLSYEQYF
TGTGCCACCAGGGAAGACCAGGGCTTATCCTACGAGCAGTACTTC
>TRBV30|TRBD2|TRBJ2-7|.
CAWSLASGFYEQYF
TGTGCCTGGAGTCTCGCTAGCGGGTTCTACGAGCAGTACTTC
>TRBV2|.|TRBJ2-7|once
CASSATGIYEQYF
TGTGCCAGCAGTGCAACAGGGATCTACGAGCAGTACTTC
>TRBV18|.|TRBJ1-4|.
CASSPTRFNEKLFF
TGTGCCAGCTCACCGACACGTTTTAATGAAAAACTGTTTTTT
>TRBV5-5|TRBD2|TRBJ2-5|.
CASSLVGTIDETQYF
TGTGCCAGCAGCTTGGTGGGGACTATTGATGAGACCCAGTACTTC
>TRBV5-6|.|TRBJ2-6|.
CASSFQGSGANVLTF
TGTGCCAGCAGCTTTCAAGGGTCTGGGGCCAACGTCCTGACTTTC
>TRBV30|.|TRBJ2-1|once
CALQGPPRDRSFYNEQFF
TGTGCCCTACAAGGCCCCCCCCGTGACAGATCCTTCTACAATGAGCAGTTCTTC
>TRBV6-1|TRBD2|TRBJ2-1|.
CASSEVSGTSYNEQFF
TGTGCCAGCAGTGAAGTTAGCGGGACCTCCTACAATGAGCAGTTCTTC
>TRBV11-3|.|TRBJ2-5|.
CASSQGSTRGTQYF
TGTGCCAGCAGCCAGGGGTCGACAAGGGGGACCCAGTACTTC
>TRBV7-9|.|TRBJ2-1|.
CASSYRLGGAYNEQFF
TGTGCCAGCAGCTACAGATTGGGGGGCGCCTACAATGAGCAGTTCTTC
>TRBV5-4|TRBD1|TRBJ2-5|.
CASSVQGVQETQYF
TGTGCCAGCAGCGTACAGGGGGTCCAAGAGACCCAGTACTTC
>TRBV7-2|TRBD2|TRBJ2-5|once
CASSLGLARETQYF
TGTGCCAGCAGCTTAGGACTAGCTCGTGAGACCCAGTACTTC
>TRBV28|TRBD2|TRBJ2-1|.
CASRFSGSSVEQFF
TGTGCCAGCAGATTTAGCGGGAGCTCCGTTGAGCAGTTCTTC
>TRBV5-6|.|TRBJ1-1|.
CASWWYTTNTEAFF
TGTGCCAGCTGGTGGTACACTACGAACACTGAAGCTTTCTTT
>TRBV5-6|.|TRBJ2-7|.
CASSLGRAVSYEQYF
TGTGCCAGCAGCTTGGGTAGGGCGGTCTCCTACGAGCAGTACTTC
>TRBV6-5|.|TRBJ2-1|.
CASSGWDNEQFF
TGTGCCAGCTCGGGCTGGGACAATGAGCAGTTCTTC
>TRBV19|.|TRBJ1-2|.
CASKSGQTANYGYTF
TGTGCCAGTAAGTCGGGTCAGACCGCTAACTATGGCTACACCTTC
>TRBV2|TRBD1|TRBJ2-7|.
CASRYDRGLEQYF
TGTGCCAGCAGATACGACAGGGGGCTCGAGCAGTACTTC
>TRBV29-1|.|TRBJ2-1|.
CRGWDNNEQFF
TGCAGGGGATGGGATAACAATGAGCAGTTCTTC
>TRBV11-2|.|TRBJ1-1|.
CASSLVGTTEAFF
TGTGCCAGCAGCTTAGTAGGGACCACTGAAGCTTTCTTT
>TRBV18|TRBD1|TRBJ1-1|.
CASSIRQGISSDTEAFF
TGTGCCAGCTCGATTAGACAGGGCATCTCTTCGGACACTGAAGCTTTCTTT
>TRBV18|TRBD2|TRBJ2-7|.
CASSQTAGASYEQYF
TGTGCCAGCTCCCAAACAGCGGGAGCAAGCTACGAGCAGTACTTC
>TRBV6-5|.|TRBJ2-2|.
CASRHGTNTGELFF
TGTGCCAGCAGACATGGGACCAACACCGGGGAGCTGTTTTTT
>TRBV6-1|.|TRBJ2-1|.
CASPGPLTDNEQFF
TGTGCCAGCCCGGGCCCCCTTACCGACAATGAGCAGTTCTTC
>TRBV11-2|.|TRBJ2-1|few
CASTDRSSYNEQFF
TGTGCCAGCACAGACAGAAGCTCCTACAATGAGCAGTTCTTC